This T cell receptor beta chain stems from a study of cytomegalovirus exposure and HLA in healthy donors. Study-level points and caveats: Rates of TCR association differed by HLA locus in a later analysis, with DRB1 highest and HLA-C lowest. As immune exposure information, only CMV serostatus was available. TCR beta chain V- and J-gene trimming was linked, in a later analysis, to a missense variant in DCLRE1C.

Both 60 Vbeta primers and 13 Jbeta primers went into the PCR. Generated by immunoSEQ multiplex PCR, the TCRdb table keeps only in-frame clones and is missing some. Counted here are some 150,000 clones, 72% occurring once; the ten biggest clones make up less than 5%. The ends were cut back, 7 bases at V and 1 base at J, with 16 bases in the middle. The CDR3 contains 15 residues. CDR1 and CDR2 (germline): ENHRY, SYGVKD. This clone was observed a handful of times. Its cognate antigen is unknown. The sequence derives from a man aged 45-60 years in good health and CMV-seropositive. V and J are TRBV10-3 and TRBJ1-1; TRBD1 is a possible D gene (6 bases). Sequencing used PBMCs. In DNA form, the CDR3 reads TGTGCCATCAAGTCTCAGGGGACGGGGAACACTGAAGCTTTCTTT. This codes for CAIKSQGTGNTEAFF.